The 2 T cell receptor beta chains reported below all come from one sample, sequenced in a study of human T cells and chemical hapten exposure. Using its own MiXCR run on the RACE reads, TCRdb lists one record per CDR3 protein. The sample has roughly 64,000 distinct CDR3 sequences, approximately 10% seen once. Documented time point: patch test 3, about 24 weeks after DPC sensitization. The treatment is: therapeutic diphenylcyclopropenone sensitization with weekly scalp DPC. This material consisted of whole blood, taken in connection with sensitization to the hapten diphenylcyclopropenone (DPC). The receptors stem from a woman aged 25 to 39 with alopecia areata. Some clones in this sample may be carry-over from other donors' samples.

In this sample, this clonotype turned up a few times. J is TRBJ2-1 and V is TRBV19; the D is unclear. In germline, CDR1 is LNHDA, CDR2 SQIVND (reference sequence). V was pared by 4 bases and J by 0 bases, with 10 bases between. This CDR3 is 15 amino acids long. For the CDR3, the DNA is TGTGCCAGTAGTAAGATTGCTAGCTCCTACAATGAGCAGTTCTTC. It translates to CASSKIASSYNEQFF.

This clonotype was observed a handful of times. This chain joins TRBV7-2 and TRBJ1-2, with a weak D call TRBD1 (5 bases). Between the trimmed V and J ends, which lost 10 bases and 4 bases, there was a span of 16 bases. The CDR3 is made up of 13 amino acids. Germline-derived CDR1 and CDR2 are SGHTA and FQGNSA. The DNA for the CDR3 is TGTGCCACACAAAAGCAGGGAACCTATGGCTACACCTTC. Amino acids: CATQKQGTYGYTF.